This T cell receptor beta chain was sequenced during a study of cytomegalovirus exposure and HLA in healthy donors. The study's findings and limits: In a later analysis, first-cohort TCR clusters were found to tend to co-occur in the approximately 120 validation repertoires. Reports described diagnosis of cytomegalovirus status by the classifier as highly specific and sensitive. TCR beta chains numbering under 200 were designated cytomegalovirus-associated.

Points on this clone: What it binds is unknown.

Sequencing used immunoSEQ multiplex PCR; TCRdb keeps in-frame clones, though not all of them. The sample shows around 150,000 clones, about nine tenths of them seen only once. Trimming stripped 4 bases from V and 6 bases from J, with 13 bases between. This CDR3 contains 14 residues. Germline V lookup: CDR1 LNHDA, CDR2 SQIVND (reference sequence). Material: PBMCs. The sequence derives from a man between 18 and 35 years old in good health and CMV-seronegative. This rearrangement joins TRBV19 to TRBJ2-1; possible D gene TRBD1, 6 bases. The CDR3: CASSTGTMSNEQFF. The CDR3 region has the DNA TGTGCCAGTAGTACCGGGACAATGAGCAATGAGCAGTTCTTC.